This TCR beta chain was captured in a study of blood T cell repertoires in COVID-19. Overall study context: T cells, B-cell-depleted T cells, or PBMCs provided the cDNA or gDNA that served as material.

Germline CDR1 is MDHEN and CDR2 is SYDVKM. Unmatched junction bases numbered 6, after V lost 7 bases and J lost 3 bases. This CDR3 comprises 13 residues. Authors' methods: The authors estimated nucleated cell counts from reference gene primer amplification. TCRdb's copy holds only in-frame clones and misses some; the assay was immunoSEQ multiplex PCR. Clonal size and the V and J genes are those of that table, whereas D and trimming came from the DNA. The sample has some 70,000 clones, about nine tenths seen once. The receptor was derived from a woman of 80 years or more with active COVID-19. V is TRBV28 and J is TRBJ2-7; 7 nucleotides match TRBD1. Source material: peripheral blood. The CDR3 protein is CASKTTGVYEQYF. The CDR3 coding sequence is TGTGCCAGCAAAACAACAGGGGTCTACGAGCAGTACTTC.